Each of the 28 T cell receptor beta chains below was sequenced from the same sample in a study of technical replicates of blood from a handful of donors. Here immunoSEQ multiplex PCR was the method, and the copy in TCRdb shows in-frame clones only, minus some. The table lists approximately 85,000 clones, 94% of them singletons, with over 0.25% in the top ten. Sequences were obtained from T cells isolated from PBMCs. The receptors were sampled from a human donor in good health.

This chain links TRBV5-6 with TRBJ1-2, with TRBD1 matching over 7 bases. CDR3 length equals 14 residues. The trim removed 3 bases at V and 3 bases at J, leaving 5 bases unmatched. The germline V gene encodes CDR1 SGHDT and CDR2 YYEEEE. CDR3 protein: CASSSKGQDYGYTF. CDR3 nucleotide sequence: TGTGCCAGCAGCTCGAAAGGACAGGACTATGGCTACACCTTC.

In DNA form, the CDR3 reads TGTGCAAGTCGCCACTACCCCCAAGAGACCCAGTACTTC. Protein: CASRHYPQETQYF. The chain carries TRBV12-2 and TRBJ2-5; the D segment call TRBD2 is taken from the table without a DNA check. TRBV12-2 is a pseudogene. The CDR3 sequence is 13 residues long.

The rearrangement links TRBV5-4 to TRBJ2-1; D is perhaps TRBD2 (6 bases). Germline V gene sequence: CDR1 SGHNT, CDR2 YYREEE (reference sequence). Trimming shortened V by 4 bases and J by 5 bases, and 16 bases separated the two germline ends. This CDR3 has 15 amino acids. The CDR3 nucleotides are TGTGCCAGCAGCCTGGGGAGGATGCCTAACAATGAGCAGTTCTTC. Translating it yields CASSLGRMPNNEQFF.

This sequence joins TRBV4-2 and TRBJ1-1; maybe TRBD1 (5 bases). The CDR3 is made up of 14 amino acids. Germline V CDR1 and CDR2: LGHNA, YNFKEQ. The V end lost 6 bases, the J end lost 1 base, and 12 bases lay between the germline ends. CDR3 amino acids: CASRSAGGNTEAFF. In DNA, the CDR3 is TGTGCCAGCAGGTCAGCGGGGGGGAACACTGAAGCTTTCTTT.

The CDR3 sequence is CASRDRGRRTGELFF. CDR3 DNA sequence: TGTGCCAGCCGGGATAGGGGGCGTAGGACCGGGGAGCTGTTTTTT. This chain joins TRBV7-8 and TRBJ2-2; TRBD1 aligns across 7 bases. The length of the CDR3 is 15 residues. Losses at the gene ends were 8 bases for V and 5 bases for J; bases not matched to a gene: 11. Germline-derived CDR1 and CDR2 are SGHVS and FQNEAQ. The full variable domain, its missing parts supplied by reference TRBV7-8 and TRBJ2-2, is GAGVSQSPRYKVAKRGQDVALRCDPISGHVSLFWYQQALGQGPEFLTYFQNEAQLDKSGLPSDRFFAERPEGSVSTLKIQRTQQEDSAVYLCASRDRGRRTGELFFGEGSRLTVL.

The chain recombines TRBV4-1 with TRBJ2-7; the D is unclear. This CDR3 spans 13 amino acids. Trimming left V 3 bases short and J 5 bases short, with 11 bases between. Per the germline V gene, CDR1 is MGHRA and CDR2 is YSYEKL. Here the CDR3 DNA reads TGCGCCAGCAGCCACCCTCCGCAGGACGAGCAGTACTTC. It is translated as CASSHPPQDEQYF.

This chain links TRBV28 with TRBJ2-5; D is possibly TRBD2 (6 bases). V lost 11 bases to trimming and J lost 4 bases, with 11 bases between them. Germline assignment: CDR1 MDHEN and CDR2 SYDVKM. There are 11 residues in the CDR3. CDR3 loop: CAGGLRETQYF. CDR3 bases: TGTGCCGGGGGACTCCGAGAGACCCAGTACTTC.

The genes are TRBV6-5 and TRBJ2-5; unclear D gene. Germline V gives CDR1 MNHEY, CDR2 SVGAGI. V shed 5 bases and J shed 5 bases, with 12 bases lying between them. The CDR3 has 13 residues. The CDR3 region is CASSLLPGETQYF. In DNA, the CDR3 is TGTGCCAGCAGTCTCCTACCCGGGGAGACCCAGTACTTC.

V usage is TRBV5-1 and J usage is TRBJ2-1, with TRBD2 matching 8 bases. Germline V gene sequence: CDR1 SGHRS, CDR2 YFSETQ. J lost 6 bases, V lost 4 bases, and 9 bases had no gene match. The CDR3 spans 15 residues. Here the CDR3 reads CASSEDGSGVNEQFF. The CDR3 bases are TGCGCCAGCAGCGAGGATGGTAGCGGGGTCAATGAGCAGTTCTTC.

J is TRBJ1-3 and V is TRBV5-4, with D perhaps TRBD1 (5 bases). V lost 3 bases and J lost 0, with 16 bases in between. CDR3 length equals 17 residues. Germline V CDR1 and CDR2: SGHNT, YYREEE (reference sequence). DNA of the CDR3: TGTGCCAGCAGCTCCAATTCAGGGCGGATCTCTGGAAACACCATATATTTT. This translates into CASSSNSGRISGNTIYF. Full variable domain (missing parts from reference TRBV5-4 and TRBJ1-3): ETGVTQSPTHLIKTRGQQVTLRCSSQSGHNTVSWYQQALGQGPQFIFQYYREEENGRGNFPPRFSGLQFPNYSSELNVNALELDDSALYLCASSSNSGRISGNTIYFGEGSWLTVV.

The chain is built from TRBV7-2 and TRBJ1-1; perhaps TRBD1 as D (6 bases). The CDR3 runs to 16 residues. V was trimmed by 1 base and J by 2 bases, leaving 14 bases between them. From germline, CDR1 is SGHTA and CDR2 FQGNSA. The CDR3 DNA follows: TGTGCCAGCAGCTTAGACGCCGCGGGGGCTAACACTGAAGCTTTCTTT. Its translation: CASSLDAAGANTEAFF.

The rearrangement joins TRBV18 to TRBJ1-1, with 11 bases identical to TRBD1. The CDR3 is 18 amino acids. J lost 4 bases, V lost 0 bases, and 10 bases had no gene match. Per germline, CDR1 KGHSH and CDR2 LQKENI. The CDR3 DNA reads TGTGCCAGCTCACCACCGCTGGCCGGACAGGGGGCTGGCACTGAAGCTTTCTTT. Translating gives CASSPPLAGQGAGTEAFF.

J is TRBJ2-7 and V is TRBV4-1; 9 bases align to TRBD1. The CDR3 loop spans 15 amino acids. V lost 2 bases, J lost 2 bases, and 4 bases stayed unmatched. CDR1 is MGHRA, CDR2 YSYEKL, per germline. The CDR3 region is CASSQPGQGTYEQYF. In DNA form, the CDR3 reads TGCGCCAGCAGCCAACCGGGACAGGGCACCTACGAGCAGTACTTC.

The chain uses TRBV6-4 and TRBJ2-7; the D gene is possibly TRBD2 (6 bases). V was shortened by 0 bases and J by 0 bases, with 12 bases between the two germline ends. Germline lookup yields CDR1 MRHNA and CDR2 SNTAGT. CDR3 size: 16 residues. CDR3 in amino acids: CASSDSYLGGSYEQYF. CDR3 sequence (DNA): TGTGCCAGCAGTGACTCTTACTTGGGGGGCTCCTACGAGCAGTACTTC.

The chain employs TRBV5-1 and TRBJ2-7; 8 bases map to TRBD2. Trimming removed 0 bases from V and 2 bases from J; junction bases left unmatched: 4. The germline V gene encodes CDR1 SGHRS and CDR2 YFSETQ. This CDR3 region has 15 residues. CDR3 DNA: TGCGCCAGCAGCTTGGTGACTAGCGCACCCTACGAGCAGTACTTC. Translating it yields CASSLVTSAPYEQYF. The full variable domain, with the rest looked up from reference TRBV5-1 and TRBJ2-7, is KAGVTQTPRYLIKTRGQQVTLSCSPISGHRSVSWYQQTPGQGLQFLFEYFSETQRNKGNFPGRFSGRQFSNSRSEMNVSTLELGDSALYLCASSLVTSAPYEQYFGPGTRLTVT.

The V gene is TRBV19, the J gene TRBJ1-1; TRBD1 aligns across 8 bases. CDR3 size: 14 residues. V lost 6 bases and J lost 0; bases outside the gene matches: 3. CDR1 is LNHDA, CDR2 SQIVND, per germline (reference sequence). The DNA of the CDR3 is TGTGCCAGTAGATTGGGACAGGTGAACACTGAAGCTTTCTTT. The encoded protein is CASRLGQVNTEAFF.

The chain uses TRBV11-2 and TRBJ1-5; 11 bases match TRBD1. This CDR3 contains 14 residues. The germline V gene has CDR1 SGHAT and CDR2 FQNNGV. J gave up 8 bases and V 3 bases, and 3 bases lay outside the gene matches. This CDR3 reads CASSFGQGAKPQHF. In DNA form, the CDR3 reads TGTGCCAGCAGCTTCGGACAGGGGGCAAAGCCCCAGCATTTT.

This rearrangement joins TRBV6-5 to TRBJ1-2, with 7 bases that match TRBD1. The V and J ends lost 1 base and 3 bases, in that order; junction bases with no gene match: 5. The CDR3 length is 15 residues. CDR1 is MNHEY, CDR2 SVGAGI, per germline. The CDR3 is CASSYFTRGDYGYTF. As DNA, the CDR3 is TGTGCCAGCAGTTACTTCACCAGGGGGGACTATGGCTACACCTTC.

The chain employs TRBV2 and TRBJ1-1; TRBD1 is a possible D gene (6 bases). Trimming cost V 4 bases and J 8 bases, with 8 bases left between them. Germline V gene sequence: CDR1 SNHLY, CDR2 FYNNEI. This CDR3 has 11 amino acids. The CDR3: CASSVGTEAFF. The CDR3 DNA follows: TGTGCCAGCAGTGTCGGGACAGAAGCTTTCTTT.

The J gene is TRBJ1-5, the V gene TRBV5-6; D not resolved. CDR3 length equals 14 residues. Germline V gene data show CDR1 as SGHDT and CDR2 as YYEEEE. V was pared by 4 bases and J by 4 bases, with 12 bases between. The CDR3 coding sequence is TGTGCCAGCAGCCGTGCTAGCAGTAATCAGCCCCAGCATTTT. It yields the protein CASSRASSNQPQHF. Complete variable domain (other parts from reference TRBV5-6 and TRBJ1-5): DAGVTQSPTHLIKTRGQQVTLRCSPKSGHDTVSWYQQALGQGPQFIFQYYEEEERQRGNFPDRFSGHQFPNYSSELNVNALLLGDSALYLCASSRASSNQPQHFGDGTRLSIL.

The CDR3 nucleotides are TGCGCCAGCAGTGAGTCAGGACTCGACCCTGGCGAGCAGTACTTC. It is translated as CASSESGLDPGEQYF. This rearrangement joins TRBV10-1 to TRBJ2-7, with D possibly matching TRBD2 (5 bases). The CDR3 consists of 15 residues. The germline CDR1 and CDR2 sequences are WNHNN and SYGVQD (reference sequence). Trimming stripped 0 bases from V and 6 bases from J, with 15 bases between.

The chain recombines TRBV9 with TRBJ2-7; 11 positions match TRBD2. This CDR3 region has 15 residues. The germline V gene has CDR1 SGDLS and CDR2 YYNGEE. The ends lost 0 bases at V and 3 bases at J; junction bases unmatched: 2. For the CDR3, the DNA is TGTGCCAGCAGCGTAGGCACTAGCGGGAGCTACGAGCAGTACTTC. Translation: CASSVGTSGSYEQYF. Full variable domain (rest looked up from reference TRBV9 and TRBJ2-7): DSGVTQTPKHLITATGQRVTLRCSPRSGDLSVYWYQQSLDQGLQFLIQYYNGEERAKGNILERFSAQQFPDLHSELNLSSLELGDSALYFCASSVGTSGSYEQYFGPGTRLTVT.

In this sample, this clone turned up once. The J gene is TRBJ1-4, the V gene TRBV2; D is undetermined. V was trimmed by 9 bases and J by 0 bases, leaving 11 bases between them. Looked up from germline, CDR1 is SNHLY and CDR2 is FYNNEI. This CDR3 comprises 14 residues. CDR3 nucleotide sequence: TGTGCCAGTCGGTGGTGGTCAACTAATGAAAAACTGTTTTTT. This sequence encodes CASRWWSTNEKLFF.

The V gene is TRBV6-9, the J gene TRBJ2-1, with D possibly being TRBD2 (5 bases). This CDR3 comprises 15 residues. The germline gives CDR1 MNHGY, CDR2 SVAAGI. V shed 5 bases and J shed 1 base, with 12 bases lying between them. DNA of the CDR3: TGTGCCAGCAGTCCTTCAGAGGGATCCTACAATGAGCAGTTCTTC. Amino acids: CASSPSEGSYNEQFF.

The chain uses TRBV30 and TRBJ2-1, with D possibly matching TRBD1 (7 bases). V dropped 8 bases and J dropped 9 bases, with 14 bases sitting between them. Per germline, CDR1 GTSNPN and CDR2 SVGIG (reference sequence). The CDR3 runs to 11 residues. CDR3 amino acids: CAGGGGFEQFF. In DNA form, the CDR3 reads TGTGCCGGAGGAGGGGGCTTTGAGCAGTTCTTC. The complete variable domain, with remaining parts taken from reference TRBV30 and TRBJ2-1, reads SQTIHQWPATLVQPVGSPLSLECTVEGTSNPNLYWYRQAAGRGLQLLFYSVGIGQISSEVPQNLSASRPQDRQFILSSKKLLLSDSGFYLCAGGGGFEQFFGPGTRLTVL.

The chain uses TRBV15 and TRBJ2-3; 9 nucleotides line up with TRBD2. The CDR3 runs 15 residues. CDR1 and CDR2 (germline): LNHNV, YYDKDF (reference sequence). The V segment lost 5 bases and the J segment 0 bases; nucleotides outside the gene matches: 3. CDR3 amino acids: CATSLAGTSTDTQYF. The CDR3 nucleotides read TGTGCCACCAGCCTAGCGGGGACCAGCACAGATACGCAGTATTTT.

V and J are TRBV25-1 and TRBJ2-5, with D hard to call. V lost 0 bases and J lost 4, with 18 bases in between. This CDR3 spans 17 amino acids. The V gene's germline CDR1 is MGHDK and CDR2 SYGVNS. In DNA form, the CDR3 reads TGTGCCAGCAGTGAATATATCGGGTCCCCCGGCTTAGAGACCCAGTACTTC. This translates into CASSEYIGSPGLETQYF.

The V gene is TRBV28, the J gene TRBJ1-2; the match to TRBD1 covers 10 bases. V gave up 5 bases and J gave up 4 bases; unmatched junction bases: 7. Germline-derived CDR1 and CDR2 are MDHEN and SYDVKM. CDR3 length equals 15 residues. CDR3 in DNA: TGTGCCAGCAGTCCAACCCGGACAGGGGGCTATGGCTACACCTTC. Translating gives CASSPTRTGGYGYTF.